This TCR beta chain was sequenced for a study of beta chain features in type 1 diabetes. Study information: What patients shared with healthy donors was a similar profile of age, gender and cell yields.

The CDR3 spans 15 residues. Trimming shortened V by 3 bases and J by 2 bases, and 10 bases separated the two germline ends. CDR1 is KGHSH and CDR2 is LQKENI in the germline V gene. What was sequenced were expressed TCRB transcripts, since all of the isolated RNA had been reverse transcribed. Around 3.9 million reads per sample were averaged for naive, central memory and regulatory samples. Data came from immunoSEQ multiplex PCR; TCRdb stores just in-frame clones and leaves some out. The table includes some 900,000 clones, roughly 17% detected once. Broader study findings: Sequencing from cDNA could over-represent high-TCR-expressing cells.

Populations obtained by sorting all exceeded 95% purity. This clone has more than one count but fewer than ten. The antigen is undetermined. The receptor was derived from a woman aged 18-29 years in good health. The source material was naive CD4+ T cells from blood. This sequence joins TRBV18 and TRBJ1-4, with D unclear. The CDR3 region is CASSPGRVTNEKLFF. DNA of the CDR3: TGTGCCAGCTCACCGGGAAGGGTGACTAATGAAAAACTGTTTTTT.